This T cell receptor (beta chain) was found in a study of CD4 T cells in relation to SARS-CoV-2 and coronaviruses. Assay used: immunoSEQ multiplex PCR; TCRdb lists only in-frame clones, some missing. The sample holds some 16,000 clones, about 80% seen once. The unexposed donors gave CD4+ T cells in 2011-2018, prior to COVID-19. After approximately 10 days of culture, CD4+ T cells were isolated. Remarks on this clone: Its antigen remains unknown.

Germline values: CDR1 SGHVS, CDR2 FNYEAQ. The CDR3 is 16 amino acids. V was clipped by 1 base and J by 2 bases, with 12 bases between them. Sequencing was done on a sample of CD4+ T cells from PBMCs, cultured in vitro. The chain couples TRBV7-6 to TRBJ2-1; D is undetermined. The receptor's source is a human donor in good health. The CDR3 DNA reads TGTGCCAGCAGCTTAGGAGCCCCGCCAGCCTACAATGAGCAGTTCTTC. This encodes CASSLGAPPAYNEQFF.